This TCR beta chain was documented in a study of shared clonotypes between healthy human individuals. About the research overall: Used for every donor were three CD4 naive, three CD4 memory, two CD8 naive and one CD8 memory plate. Findings and limits, study-wide: Naive subsets, compared against memory subsets, generally had larger estimated richness values. For sorted subsets, rarefaction showed incomplete sequencing despite large depth.

To note about this clone: Its antigen is as yet unknown.

Around 200 ng DNA, approximately 30,000 T cell genomes, went into each sorted-subset replicate PCR. TCRdb's table, derived via immunoSEQ multiplex PCR, lists solely in-frame clones and lacks some. The data show about 2.1 million clones, 93% seen once. J lost 3 bases, V lost 2 bases, and 8 bases had no gene match. CDR1 is SGHAT and CDR2 is FQNNGV in the germline V gene. This CDR3 contains 18 residues. Naivety among CD8 cells was defined by CD45RO negativity and positive CCR7 selection, thereby excluding terminally differentiated effector memory CD45RA+ cells. V and J are TRBV11-2 and TRBJ2-2; 11 bases fit TRBD2. The source material was naive CD8+ T cells from PBMCs. This clonotype was obtained from a man between 18 and 29 years old in good health. Some clones in this sample may be carry-over from other donors' samples. Written as DNA, the CDR3 is TGTGCCAGCAGCTTAACTCCGGGACTAGCGGCGCACACCGGGGAGCTGTTTTTT. It yields the protein CASSLTPGLAAHTGELFF.